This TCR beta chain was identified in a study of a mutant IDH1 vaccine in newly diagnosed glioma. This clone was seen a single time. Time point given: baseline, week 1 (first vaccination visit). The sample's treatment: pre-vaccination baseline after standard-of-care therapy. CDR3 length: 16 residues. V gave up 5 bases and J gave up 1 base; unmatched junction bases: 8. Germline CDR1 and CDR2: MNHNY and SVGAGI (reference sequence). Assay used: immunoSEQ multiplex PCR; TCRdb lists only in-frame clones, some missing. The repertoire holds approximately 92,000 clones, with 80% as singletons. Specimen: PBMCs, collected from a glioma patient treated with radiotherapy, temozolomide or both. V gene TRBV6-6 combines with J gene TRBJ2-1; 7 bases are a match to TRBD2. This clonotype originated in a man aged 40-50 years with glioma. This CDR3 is CASSRVLGGSYNEQFF. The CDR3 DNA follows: TGTGCCAGCAGTCGCGTACTGGGGGGGTCCTACAATGAGCAGTTCTTC.